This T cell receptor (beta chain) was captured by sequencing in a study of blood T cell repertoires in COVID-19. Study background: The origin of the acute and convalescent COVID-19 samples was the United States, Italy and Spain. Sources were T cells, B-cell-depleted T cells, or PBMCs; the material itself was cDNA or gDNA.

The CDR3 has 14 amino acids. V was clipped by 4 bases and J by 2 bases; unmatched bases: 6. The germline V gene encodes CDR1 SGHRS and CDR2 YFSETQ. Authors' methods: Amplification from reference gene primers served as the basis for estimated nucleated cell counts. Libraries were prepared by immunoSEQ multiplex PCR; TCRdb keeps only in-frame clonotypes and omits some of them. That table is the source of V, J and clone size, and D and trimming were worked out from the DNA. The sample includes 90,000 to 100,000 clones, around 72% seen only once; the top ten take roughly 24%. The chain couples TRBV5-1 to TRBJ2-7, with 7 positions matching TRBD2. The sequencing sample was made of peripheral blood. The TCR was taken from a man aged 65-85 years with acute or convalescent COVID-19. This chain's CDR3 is CASSVSSGPYEQYF. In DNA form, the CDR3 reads TGCGCCAGCAGCGTATCTAGCGGCCCCTACGAGCAGTACTTC.